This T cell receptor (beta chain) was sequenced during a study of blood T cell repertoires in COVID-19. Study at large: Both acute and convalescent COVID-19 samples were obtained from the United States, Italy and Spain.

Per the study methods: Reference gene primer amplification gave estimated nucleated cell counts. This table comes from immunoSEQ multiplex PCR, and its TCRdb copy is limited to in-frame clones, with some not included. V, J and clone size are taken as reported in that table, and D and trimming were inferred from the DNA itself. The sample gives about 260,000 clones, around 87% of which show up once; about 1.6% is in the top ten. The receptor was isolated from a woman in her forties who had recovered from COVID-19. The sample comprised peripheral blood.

The CDR3 loop is CARVGQGAFF. CDR3 sequence (DNA): TGTGCCAGAGTCGGGCAGGGAGCTTTCTTT. The chain recombines TRBV19 with TRBJ1-1; tentative D call: TRBD1 (5 bases). Trimming shortened V by 9 bases and J by 10 bases, and 12 bases separated the two germline ends. Germline CDR1 reads LNHDA; CDR2 reads SQIVND (reference sequence). This CDR3 is built from 10 residues.